This T cell receptor beta chain was found in a study of T-cell reconstitution after alpha-beta-depleted transplantation in children. Germline assignment: CDR1 SEHNR and CDR2 FQNEAQ (reference sequence). This CDR3 has 15 amino acids. Trimming removed 3 bases at V and 4 bases at J, with 13 bases between. TCRbeta library construction was performed incorporating unique molecular identifiers. TCRdb passed the PCR reads through MiXCR, listing each CDR3 protein once. Among 700,000 to 850,000 distinct CDR3 sequences listed, approximately 15% were seen once. The V and J genes are TRBV7-9 and TRBJ2-1; either TRBD1 or TRBD2 may supply D (5 bases each). The input for sequencing was PBMCs, mostly from graft donor cells, taken 360 days after TCRalphabeta/CD19-depleted stem cell transplant. The clonotype was recovered from a male patient between 5 and 17 years old who had a stem cell transplant for acute lymphoblastic leukemia, so the T cells may come from the graft donor. The CDR3 DNA is TGTGCCAGCAGCTTTGGGGGAAACGGGTACAATGAGCAGTTCTTC. This encodes CASSFGGNGYNEQFF.